This T cell receptor (beta chain) was sequenced for a study of blood T cell repertoires in COVID-19. Across the study: Resolution of symptoms, clearance, or two negative PCRs was present in recovered Cohort 3 donors.

CDR3 size: 15 residues. Trimming pared 5 bases from V and 4 bases from J, leaving 13 bases between. CDR1 is SGHRS and CDR2 is YFSETQ in the germline V gene. The data were produced by immunoSEQ multiplex PCR, yet TCRdb's version contains in-frame clones alone and is incomplete. The table lists hundreds of thousands of clones, roughly 91% of them singletons. Enrolled through a virtual design, the participants were between roughly 18 and 100 years of age and came from some 25 US areas. Material for sequencing was PBMCs or T cells enriched from blood (not recorded which). The V gene is TRBV5-1, the J gene TRBJ2-6, with a tentative D call TRBD2 (5 bases). The receptor was derived from a woman between 55 and 75 years old in a cohort exposed to, infected with or recovered from COVID-19 (not recorded which). CDR3 region: CASRQDPGGANVLTF. As DNA, the CDR3 is TGCGCCAGCAGACAAGACCCGGGAGGGGCCAACGTCCTGACTTTC.